This T cell receptor beta chain comes out of a study of beta chain features in type 1 diabetes. The ends lost 5 bases at V and 2 bases at J; junction bases unmatched: 9. Germline lookup yields CDR1 SGHAT and CDR2 FQNNGV. The CDR3 sequence is 16 residues long. Since all of the isolated RNA was reverse transcribed, expressed TCRB transcripts were what got sequenced. Profiling relied on immunoSEQ multiplex PCR, and the TCRdb table lists in-frame clones only, not all of them. The sample contains fewer than 500,000 clones, about 15% of which appear only once. The chain carries TRBV11-2 and TRBJ2-1; 7 bases align to TRBD2. This clonotype originated in a man aged 25-40 years in good health. The sequenced material came from naive CD4+ T cells from blood. The CDR3 sequence: CASSKTGTNAYNEQFF. In DNA form, the CDR3 reads TGTGCCAGCAGCAAAACCGGGACTAACGCCTACAATGAGCAGTTCTTC. The whole variable domain, remainder taken from reference TRBV11-2 and TRBJ2-1, is EAGVAQSPRYKIIEKRQSVAFWCNPISGHATLYWYQQILGQGPKLLIQFQNNGVVDDSQLPKDRFSAERLKGVDSTLKIQPAKLEDSAVYLCASSKTGTNAYNEQFFGPGTRLTVL.